The 5 T cell receptor beta chains given below trace back to one sample, sequenced in a study of monozygotic twins with inflammatory bowel disease. No DNA is given; TCRdb re-called the 5' RACE reads and lists each CDR3 protein once. Here the sample table reports about 200,000 distinct CDR3 sequences. The sequencing sample was made of blood. The receptors here all came from a human donor with ulcerative colitis or Crohn's disease, or a healthy co-twin of an affected twin (not recorded which).

V usage is TRBV5-1 and J usage is TRBJ2-1; TCRdb gives TRBD2 as the D gene, but with no DNA this cannot be confirmed. Germline V gives CDR1 SGHRS, CDR2 YFSETQ. This CDR3 has 14 residues. The CDR3 sequence: CASSWTSGGNEQFF.

The CDR3 here is CSARDSRLAGYNEQFF. V usage is TRBV20-1 and J usage is TRBJ2-1; there is no DNA to check the TCRdb D call of TRBD2. The CDR3 extends over 16 amino acids. CDR1 and CDR2 from the germline V gene are DFQATT and SNEGSKA (reference sequence).

The chain recombines TRBV6-5 with TRBJ2-1; TCRdb designates TRBD2, a call that cannot be tested without DNA. Germline V gene data show CDR1 as MNHEY and CDR2 as SVGAGI. The CDR3 loop spans 13 amino acids. CDR3 region: CASGRLALDEQFF.

The chain employs TRBV20-1 and TRBJ1-2; absent DNA, TCRdb's TRBD1 call cannot be checked. This CDR3 has 12 amino acids. Germline CDR1 reads DFQATT; CDR2 reads SNEGSKA (reference sequence). Here the CDR3 reads CSARDSDIDHTF.

V is TRBV7-2 and J is TRBJ2-3; the D call of TRBD2 rests on TCRdb alone, since no DNA is present to check it. There are 15 residues in the CDR3. Germline CDR1 reads SGHTA; CDR2 reads FQGNSA. CDR3 amino acids: CASSLRSSRPDTQYF.